This entry is about one T cell receptor beta chain. Its antigen is not known. The V and J ends lost 4 bases and 8 bases respectively, with 8 bases between them. Germline CDR1 and CDR2: SQVTM and ANQGSEA. The CDR3 runs to 10 residues. This sample was taken from a study of Ad26.COV2.S vaccination and SARS-CoV-2 variants. Study-level results: Recipients given vaccine exceeded placebo recipients in spike-specific TCR breadth. Possible underestimation of total T cell responses by the TCR breadth and depth analyses was noted.

Specified treatment: some 20 received Ad26.COV2.S at low or high dose, single or two shots; roughly five received placebo; per-sample allocation not given. Samples were taken on day 63 after the first vaccine or placebo injection. Sequencing was performed with immunoSEQ multiplex PCR; in TCRdb, only in-frame clones are kept and a portion is missing. The data show approximately 420,000 clones, less than 90% seen once. Sequenced material: peripheral blood, taken in a trial of Ad26.COV2.S vaccine versus placebo. This receptor was taken from a person aged 18 to 59 who received the Ad26.COV2.S COVID-19 vaccine or a placebo. This chain links TRBV29-1 with TRBJ1-2; D is undetermined. The CDR3 protein is CSVVDPGYTF. The CDR3 DNA follows: TGCAGCGTTGTGGATCCGGGCTACACCTTC.